These 19 T cell receptor beta chains were sequenced from one sample in a study of T cell repertoires in cytomegalovirus infection. TCRdb passed the reads through MiXCR, listing each CDR3 protein once. This sample has 560,000 or so distinct CDR3 sequences, with approximately 17% found just once. The source material was CD8+ T cells from PBMCs. The receptors here all came from a human donor in good health (CMV status not recorded). Some clones in this sample may be carry-over from other donors' samples.

This clonotype was detected many times. The V and J genes are TRBV7-8 and TRBJ2-2; TRBD1 matches 8 bases. The CDR3 is made up of 13 amino acids. CDR1 is SGHVS, CDR2 FQNEAQ, per germline. The V gene end was trimmed by 8 bases and the J gene end by 4 bases; junction bases not matched to a gene: 3. The CDR3 protein is CASSDRATGELFF. CDR3 bases: TGTGCCAGCTCGGACAGGGCCACCGGGGAGCTGTTTTTT. The full variable domain, completed using reference TRBV7-8 and TRBJ2-2, is GAGVSQSPRYKVAKRGQDVALRCDPISGHVSLFWYQQALGQGPEFLTYFQNEAQLDKSGLPSDRFFAERPEGSVSTLKIQRTQQEDSAVYLCASSDRATGELFFGEGSRLTVL.

This clonotype was seen ten or more times. The V gene is TRBV6-5, the J gene TRBJ1-2; TRBD1 matches at 7 bases. Per the germline V gene, CDR1 is MNHEY and CDR2 is SVGAGI. The CDR3 spans 12 residues. The V segment lost 4 bases and the J segment 6 bases; nucleotides outside the gene matches: 2. Written as DNA, the CDR3 is TGTGCCAGCAGTTTCAGGGGGGATGGCTACACCTTC. It yields the protein CASSFRGDGYTF.

The chain carries TRBV7-6 and TRBJ2-1, with TRBD2 identical over 7 bases. The CDR3 runs 14 residues. The J segment lost 8 bases and the V segment lost 0 bases, leaving 4 bases of the junction unmatched. Germline V lookup: CDR1 SGHVS, CDR2 FNYEAQ. CDR3 region: CASSLAGRGDEQFF. CDR3 nucleotide sequence: TGTGCCAGCAGCTTAGCCGGTCGGGGGGATGAGCAGTTCTTC. The full variable domain, with the rest looked up from reference TRBV7-6 and TRBJ2-1, is GAGVSQSPRYKVTKRGQDVALRCDPISGHVSLYWYRQALGQGPEFLTYFNYEAQQDKSGLPNDRFSAERPEGSISTLTIQRTEQRDSAMYRCASSLAGRGDEQFFGPGTRLTVL.

This clonotype has a count of ten or more. The CDR3 here is CASSFYTESFPYSNQPQHF. In DNA form, the CDR3 reads TGTGCCAGCAGCTTTTACACGGAATCGTTTCCATATAGCAATCAGCCCCAGCATTTT. The chain is built from TRBV7-3 and TRBJ1-5; D uncertain. Germline V CDR1 and CDR2: SGHTA, FQGTGA. CDR3 length equals 19 residues. V lost 3 bases to trimming and J lost 0 bases, with 21 bases between them. Filled out from reference TRBV7-3 and TRBJ1-5, the complete variable domain reads GAGVSQTPSNKVTEKGKYVELRCDPISGHTALYWYRQSLGQGPEFLIYFQGTGAADDSGLPNDRFFAVRPEGSVSTLKIQRTERGDSAVYLCASSFYTESFPYSNQPQHFGDGTRLSIL.

This clonotype was counted at least ten times. V is TRBV5-1 and J is TRBJ1-5, with D tentatively TRBD1 (5 bases). The CDR3 has 17 amino acids. V lost 4 bases and J lost 9, with 26 bases in between. Germline V gene sequence: CDR1 SGHRS, CDR2 YFSETQ. CDR3 sequence: CASSPEPGRDEVWPQHF. The CDR3 nucleotides read TGCGCCAGCAGCCCAGAACCCGGCCGGGACGAAGTTTGGCCCCAGCATTTT. The whole variable domain, remainder taken from reference TRBV5-1 and TRBJ1-5, is KAGVTQTPRYLIKTRGQQVTLSCSPISGHRSVSWYQQTPGQGLQFLFEYFSETQRNKGNFPGRFSGRQFSNSRSEMNVSTLELGDSALYLCASSPEPGRDEVWPQHFGDGTRLSIL.

This clonotype was observed at least ten times. J is TRBJ2-3 and V is TRBV6-1, with D possibly matching TRBD2 (5 bases). The CDR3 is 15 residues long. Between the trimmed V and J ends, which lost 1 base and 3 bases, there was a span of 11 bases. Germline CDR1 reads MNHNS; CDR2 reads SASEGT. This CDR3 is CASSEGLRGTDTQYF. CDR3 nucleotides: TGTGCCAGCAGTGAAGGGCTCCGAGGGACAGATACGCAGTATTTT.

Many counts were recorded for this clonotype. This rearrangement joins TRBV25-1 to TRBJ2-5; 8 nucleotides align to TRBD1. Germline values: CDR1 MGHDK, CDR2 SYGVNS. V was pared by 4 bases and J by 5 bases, with 6 bases of the junction left unmatched. The CDR3 covers 14 residues. The CDR3 DNA reads TGTGCCAGCAGTGGGACAGGGACGTCGGAGACCCAGTACTTC. It specifies CASSGTGTSETQYF. Together with reference TRBV25-1 and TRBJ2-5, the CDR3 gives the full variable domain: EADIYQTPRYLVIGTGKKITLECSQTMGHDKMYWYQQDPGMELHLIHYSYGVNSTEKGDLSSESTVSRIRTEHFPLTLESARPSHTSQYLCASSGTGTSETQYFGPGTRLLVL.

This clonotype was counted a few times. This chain links TRBV2 with TRBJ2-1; TRBD1 agrees at 8 bases. The J segment lost 7 bases and the V segment lost 6 bases, leaving 8 bases of the junction unmatched. Germline V gene sequence: CDR1 SNHLY, CDR2 FYNNEI. The CDR3 loop spans 14 amino acids. CDR3: CASSPDRVENEQFF. The DNA of the CDR3 is TGTGCCAGCAGCCCGGACAGGGTGGAAAATGAGCAGTTCTTC.

V and J are TRBV28 and TRBJ2-5; TRBD2 matches 8 bases. The CDR3 is 15 amino acids. V was pared by 7 bases and J by 0 bases, with 7 bases of the junction left unmatched. Germline CDR1 and CDR2: MDHEN and SYDVKM. The CDR3: CASTLTLADQETQYF. CDR3 nucleotides: TGTGCCAGCACCCTTACACTAGCGGACCAAGAGACCCAGTACTTC.

This clonotype came up many times. The chain couples TRBV7-2 to TRBJ1-3; D is uncertain. V lost 1 base, J lost 0 bases, and 7 bases lay in between. Germline values: CDR1 SGHTA, CDR2 FQGNSA. The length of the CDR3 is 15 residues. The CDR3 spells CASSLERYSGNTIYF. The CDR3 DNA follows: TGTGCCAGCAGCTTAGAACGATACTCTGGAAACACCATATATTTT.

Ten or more counts support this clonotype. The rearrangement joins TRBV27 to TRBJ2-7; weak D call: TRBD2 (6 bases). V was trimmed by 6 bases and J by 3 bases, leaving 9 bases between them. The CDR3 has 12 amino acids. CDR1 and CDR2 (germline): MNHEY, SMNVEV (reference sequence). CDR3 in DNA: TGTGCCAGCAGCCGGAGGGGCTACGAGCAGTACTTC. The encoded protein is CASSRRGYEQYF.

The gene calls are TRBV7-9 and TRBJ2-1, with D perhaps TRBD2 (6 bases). In germline, CDR1 is SEHNR, CDR2 FQNEAQ (reference sequence). This CDR3 region has 15 residues. Trimming removed 5 bases from V and 8 bases from J, with 19 bases in between. CDR3 in DNA: TGTGCCAGCAGCGCGGGACCCCCAAAGGTGGATGAGCAGTTCTTC. Amino acids: CASSAGPPKVDEQFF.

This clonotype has at least ten counts. This sequence joins TRBV13 and TRBJ1-1; unclear D gene. Germline V lookup: CDR1 PRHDT, CDR2 FYEKMQ (reference sequence). The V and J ends lost 4 bases and 0 bases respectively, with 12 bases between them. CDR3 length: 15 amino acids. In DNA form, the CDR3 reads TGTGCCAGCAGCTCCCCCGACTCTATGAACACTGAAGCTTTCTTT. This encodes CASSSPDSMNTEAFF.

A remark on this clonotype: A junction boundary mismatches the germline segment, possibly from a read error. This chain joins TRBV11-2 and TRBJ2-5, with 7 bases that match TRBD2. The germline CDR1 and CDR2 sequences are SGHAT and FQNNGV. This CDR3 is 16 amino acids long. Written as DNA, the CDR3 is TGTGCAAGCAGCTCCTGGGAGGGAGGAATCCTAGAGACCACGTACTTC. It yields the protein CASSSWEGGILETTYF.

A remark on this clonotype: No conserved phenylalanine or tryptophan is present at the end of the CDR3, so a read error is the likely explanation. The chain uses TRBV12-3 or TRBV12-4 and TRBJ2-1; D perhaps matches TRBD1 (5 bases). This CDR3 is built from 14 residues. Deletions cut 10 bases from V and 3 bases from J, with 16 bases between. The DNA for the CDR3 is TGTGCCACCCTGGGGTGGGGCCACTACAATGAGCAGTTCTTA. Residues: CATLGWGHYNEQFL.

The chain links TRBV15 to TRBJ2-3; D call uncertain. CDR1 and CDR2 (germline): LNHNV, YYDKDF (reference sequence). V was clipped by 5 bases and J by 2 bases, with 17 bases between them. The CDR3 consists of 16 residues. In DNA, the CDR3 is TGTGCCACCAGCCAGAACCCGAGAACCTTCACAGATACGCAGTATTTT. This codes for CATSQNPRTFTDTQYF.

The J gene is TRBJ2-1, the V gene TRBV19; 7 bases are shared with TRBD1. Germline V gene lookup returns CDR1 LNHDA and CDR2 SQIVND (reference sequence). The CDR3 extends over 14 amino acids. Losses at the gene ends were 3 bases for V and 8 bases for J; bases not matched to a gene: 7. Here the CDR3 reads CASSMRQGSYEQFF. As DNA, the CDR3 is TGTGCCAGTAGTATGAGACAGGGATCGTATGAGCAGTTCTTC. The full variable domain, in which reference TRBV19 and TRBJ2-1 provide the parts outside the CDR3, is DGGITQSPKYLFRKEGQNVTLSCEQNLNHDAMYWYRQDPGQGLRLIYYSQIVNDFQKGDIAEGYSVSREKKESFPLTVTSAQKNPTAFYLCASSMRQGSYEQFFGPGTRLTVL.

There are a few counts of this clonotype. The chain carries TRBV20-1 and TRBJ2-1, with 9 bases that match TRBD2. Unmatched junction bases numbered 13, after V lost 8 bases and J lost 5 bases. The CDR3 runs to 15 residues. The V gene's germline CDR1 is DFQATT and CDR2 SNEGSKA (reference sequence). This CDR3 is CSFHGREGRDNEQFF. The CDR3 DNA follows: TGCAGTTTTCATGGGCGGGAGGGAAGGGACAATGAGCAGTTCTTC.

This clonotype was recorded many times. The gene calls are TRBV11-2 and TRBJ2-7; D call uncertain. Germline V lookup: CDR1 SGHAT, CDR2 FQNNGV. This CDR3 contains 13 residues. The ends were cut back, 2 bases at V and 3 bases at J, with 8 bases in the middle. The CDR3 sequence is CASSLTSHYEQYF. CDR3 bases: TGTGCCAGCAGCTTAACCTCTCACTACGAGCAGTACTTC.